The sample holds one count of the clone carrying this TCR beta chain. Its matching antigen is unknown. The record originates from a study of CD8+CD57+ T cells in acquired aplastic anemia. The wider study: When averaged, DNA from sorted CD4+ and CD8+ cells came to approximately 3 ug.

Only patients with CD8+CD57+ cell expansion on flow cytometry were chosen for sequencing. The cohort consisted entirely of patients having severe acquired aplastic anemia. Investigators profiled TCR beta VDJ and CDR3 from genomic DNA template. MiXCR, applied by TCRdb to the reads, yields one record per CDR3 protein. The sample lists about 160,000 distinct CDR3 sequences, 48% occurring once. The CDR3 is 12 amino acids. Germline lookup yields CDR1 DFQATT and CDR2 SNEGSKA (reference sequence). Study-level findings and limits: Found in both controls and patients were almost 30 CD8+ CDR3 sequences.

This clonotype was obtained from a human donor with aplastic anemia. V gene TRBV20-1 combines with J gene TRBJ2-7, with D possibly being TRBD1 (5 bases). The J call is uncertain, as TRBJ2-1 better fits the DNA end. The sample taken for sequencing was sorted CD4+, CD8+, or CD8+CD57+ T cells (not recorded which) from PBMCs. The CDR3 region has the DNA TGCAGTGCGACGCAGGGTCTCAATGAGCAGTTCTTC. Its protein product is CSATQGLNEQFF.